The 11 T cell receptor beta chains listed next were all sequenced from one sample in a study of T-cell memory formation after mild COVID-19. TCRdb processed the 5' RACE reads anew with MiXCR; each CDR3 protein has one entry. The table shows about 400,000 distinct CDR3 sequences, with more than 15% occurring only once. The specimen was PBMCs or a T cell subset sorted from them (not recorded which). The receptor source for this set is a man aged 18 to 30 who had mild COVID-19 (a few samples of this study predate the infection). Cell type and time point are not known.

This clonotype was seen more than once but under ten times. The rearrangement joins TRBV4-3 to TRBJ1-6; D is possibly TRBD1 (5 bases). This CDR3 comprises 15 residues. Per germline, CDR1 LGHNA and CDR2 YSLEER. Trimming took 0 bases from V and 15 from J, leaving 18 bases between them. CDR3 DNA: TGCGCCAGCAGCCAAGATCGGGCCCACGGGGGATACCTCCACTTT. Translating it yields CASSQDRAHGGYLHF.

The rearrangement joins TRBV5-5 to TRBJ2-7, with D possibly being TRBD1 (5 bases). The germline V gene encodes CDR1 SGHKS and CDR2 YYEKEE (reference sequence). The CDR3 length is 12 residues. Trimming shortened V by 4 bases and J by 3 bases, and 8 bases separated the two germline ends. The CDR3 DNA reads TGTGCCAGCAGCCTGGGGCACTACGAGCAGTACGTC. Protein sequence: CASSLGHYEQYV.

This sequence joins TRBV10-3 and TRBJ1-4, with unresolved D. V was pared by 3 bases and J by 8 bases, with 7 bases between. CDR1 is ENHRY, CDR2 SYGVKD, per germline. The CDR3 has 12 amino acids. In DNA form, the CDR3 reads TGTGCCATCAGTGATACAGCGGAAAAACTGTTTTTT. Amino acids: CAISDTAEKLFF.

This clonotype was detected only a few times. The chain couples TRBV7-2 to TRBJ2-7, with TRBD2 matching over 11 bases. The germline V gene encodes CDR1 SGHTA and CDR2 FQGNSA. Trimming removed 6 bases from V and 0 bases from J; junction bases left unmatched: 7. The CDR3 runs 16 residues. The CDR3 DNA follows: TGTGCCAGCAGTCCAGCTACTAGCGGGGGCTCCTACGAGCAGTACTTC. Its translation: CASSPATSGGSYEQYF. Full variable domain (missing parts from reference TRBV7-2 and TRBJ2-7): GAGVSQSPSNKVTEKGKDVELRCDPISGHTALYWYRQSLGQGLEFLIYFQGNSAPDKSGLPSDRFSAERTGGSVSTLTIQRTQQEDSAVYLCASSPATSGGSYEQYFGPGTRLTVT.

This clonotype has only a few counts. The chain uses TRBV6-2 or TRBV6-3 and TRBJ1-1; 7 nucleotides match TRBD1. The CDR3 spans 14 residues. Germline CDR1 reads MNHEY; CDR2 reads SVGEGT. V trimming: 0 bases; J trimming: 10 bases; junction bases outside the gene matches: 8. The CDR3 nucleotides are TGTGCCAGCAGTTACTCCCGACAGGGAGGTAGAGCTTTCTTT. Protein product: CASSYSRQGGRAFF.

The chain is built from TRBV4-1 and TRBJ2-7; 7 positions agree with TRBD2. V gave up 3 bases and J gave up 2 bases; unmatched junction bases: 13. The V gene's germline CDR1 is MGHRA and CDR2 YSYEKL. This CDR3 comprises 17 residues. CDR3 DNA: TGCGCCAGCAGCCAGACCTCCTTGGTAGCGGGCGCCTACGAGCAGTACTTC. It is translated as CASSQTSLVAGAYEQYF.

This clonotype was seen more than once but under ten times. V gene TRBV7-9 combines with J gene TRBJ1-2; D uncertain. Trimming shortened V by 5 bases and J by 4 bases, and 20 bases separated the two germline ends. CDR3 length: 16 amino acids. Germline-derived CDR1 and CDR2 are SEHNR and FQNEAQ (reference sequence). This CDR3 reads CASSLSTPGFFYGYTF. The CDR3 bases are TGTGCCAGCAGCCTCTCTACACCGGGATTCTTCTATGGCTACACCTTC.

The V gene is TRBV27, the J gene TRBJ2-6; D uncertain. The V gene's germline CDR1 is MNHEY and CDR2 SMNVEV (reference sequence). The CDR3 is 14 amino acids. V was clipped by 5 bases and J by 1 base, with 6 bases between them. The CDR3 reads CASSPVSGANVLTF. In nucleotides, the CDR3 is TGTGCCAGCAGTCCCGTGTCTGGGGCCAACGTCCTGACTTTC.

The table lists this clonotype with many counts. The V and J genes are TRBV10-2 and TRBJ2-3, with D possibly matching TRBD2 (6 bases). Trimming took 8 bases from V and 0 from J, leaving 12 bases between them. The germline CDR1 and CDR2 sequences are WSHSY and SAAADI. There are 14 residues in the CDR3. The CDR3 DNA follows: TGCGCCAGCTCTACTAGCCACAGCACAGATACGCAGTATTTT. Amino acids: CASSTSHSTDTQYF.

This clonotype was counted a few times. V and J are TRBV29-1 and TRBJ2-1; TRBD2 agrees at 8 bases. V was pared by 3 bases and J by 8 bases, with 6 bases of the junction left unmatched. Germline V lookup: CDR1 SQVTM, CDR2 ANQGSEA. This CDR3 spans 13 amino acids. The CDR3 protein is CSVETSVLHEQFF. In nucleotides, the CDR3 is TGCAGCGTTGAGACTAGCGTCCTTCATGAGCAGTTCTTC.

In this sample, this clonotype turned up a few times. This CDR3 is CASSLGGQVYAFF. As DNA, the CDR3 is TGTGCCAGCAGCTTAGGAGGACAGGTGTATGCTTTCTTT. The chain combines TRBV11-2 with TRBJ1-1; 7 positions match TRBD1. CDR3 length equals 13 residues. Germline CDR1 is SGHAT and CDR2 is FQNNGV. Trimming at V came to 1 base and at J to 11 bases, leaving 7 bases not matched to a gene.